This TCR beta chain was retrieved from a study of beta chain features in type 1 diabetes. Expressed TCRB transcripts were sequenced because the isolated RNA had all been reverse transcribed beforehand. The data were produced by immunoSEQ multiplex PCR, yet TCRdb's version contains in-frame clones alone and is incomplete. The sample lists approximately 250,000 clones, roughly 16% seen once, with approximately 0.081% in the top ten. Whole-study findings and limits: Among patients with Type 1 diabetes, TCRB CDR3s were moderately but significantly shorter in every one of the four CD4+ subsets.

Unmatched junction bases numbered 5, after V lost 5 bases and J lost 2 bases. The CDR3 runs to 14 residues. From germline, CDR1 is SGHVS and CDR2 FNYEAQ. With regard to this clone: What it recognizes is unknown.

What was sequenced was naive CD4+ T cells from blood. The TCR comes from a man in his thirties or forties with type 1 diabetes. The rearrangement joins TRBV7-6 to TRBJ2-5; 7 bases align to TRBD1. CDR3 in amino acids: CASSPGTVQETQYF. DNA for the CDR3: TGTGCCAGCAGCCCTGGGACAGTACAAGAGACCCAGTACTTC.